This T cell receptor (beta chain) was sequenced during a study of blood T cell repertoires in COVID-19. Assay: immunoSEQ multiplex PCR; the TCRdb copy retains only in-frame clones and omits some. The data hold 400,000 or so clones, with roughly 86% observed a single time. CDR1 is SGHRS and CDR2 is YFSETQ in the germline V gene. J gave up 5 bases and V 4 bases, and 5 bases lay outside the gene matches. This CDR3 is 13 amino acids long. The sequence came from a man aged 35 to 55 in a cohort exposed to, infected with or recovered from COVID-19 (not recorded which). This rearrangement joins TRBV5-1 to TRBJ2-5; the match to TRBD2 covers 7 bases. Input material: PBMCs or T cells enriched from blood (not recorded which). The CDR3 coding sequence is TGCGCCAGCAGCGGGGGGGGTTTGGAGACCCAGTACTTC. It specifies CASSGGGLETQYF. Combining the CDR3 with reference TRBV5-1 and TRBJ2-5 gives the whole variable domain KAGVTQTPRYLIKTRGQQVTLSCSPISGHRSVSWYQQTPGQGLQFLFEYFSETQRNKGNFPGRFSGRQFSNSRSEMNVSTLELGDSALYLCASSGGGLETQYFGPGTRLLVL.